The 3 T cell receptor beta chains given below trace back to one sample, sequenced in a study of shared clonotypes between healthy human individuals. Clones were read by immunoSEQ multiplex PCR, and TCRdb kept only the in-frame ones, dropping some. The table includes about 610,000 clones, approximately 97% detected once. The sequencing input was naive CD4+ T cells sorted from blood. Subset specified: CD45RA+ positively selected. The source is a woman aged 25-40 years in good health.

Regarding this clone: This same CDR3 is encoded by further DNA sequences in the sample. CDR3 loop: CASSLVRNTEAFF. The CDR3 nucleotides read TGTGCCAGCAGCTTAGTTCGGAACACTGAAGCTTTCTTT. This chain links TRBV11-2 with TRBJ1-1; D remains unclear. Per the germline V gene, CDR1 is SGHAT and CDR2 is FQNNGV. Trimming pared 1 base from V and 1 base from J, leaving 4 bases between. This CDR3 region has 13 residues.

This clone was recorded once. The chain carries TRBV28 and TRBJ2-7; 12 bases map to TRBD1. The CDR3 has 13 amino acids. The V gene's germline CDR1 is MDHEN and CDR2 SYDVKM. J gave up 6 bases and V 7 bases, and 4 bases lay outside the gene matches. The CDR3, as DNA: TGTGCCAGCACGGGACAGGGGGCCTTCGAGCAGTACTTC. Translation: CASTGQGAFEQYF.

The V gene is TRBV27, the J gene TRBJ1-1; TRBD1 is a possible D gene (5 bases). The CDR3 is 14 amino acids. CDR1 MNHEY and CDR2 SMNVEV come from the germline V gene (reference sequence). V dropped 2 bases and J dropped 5 bases, with 12 bases sitting between them. The CDR3 loop is CASSLNGGGTEAFF. The CDR3 DNA is TGTGCCAGCAGTTTAAACGGGGGAGGTACTGAAGCTTTCTTT.